Shown below are 19 T cell receptor beta chains from a single sample sequenced in a study of OX40 agonist ivuxolimab in advanced cancers. The protocol was immunoSEQ multiplex PCR, while the TCRdb copy is restricted to in-frame clones and leaves out a portion. This table has tens of thousands of clones, less than 90% appearing once. The sequencing here drew on CD4+ or CD8+ T cells sorted from blood, taken in a trial of the OX40 agonist ivuxolimab. The receptors derive from an adult with an advanced solid tumor such as melanoma, head and neck, liver or kidney cancer.

The chain employs TRBV6-5 and TRBJ2-3; tentative D call: TRBD1 (6 bases). Trimming took off 6 bases at V and 5 bases at J, with 18 bases between the two ends. CDR3 length equals 15 residues. CDR1 MNHEY and CDR2 SVGAGI come from the germline V gene. CDR3 nucleotides: TGTGCCAGCAGGAGGACAGTCTTCGAGGGAGATACGCAGTATTTT. Amino acid sequence: CASRRTVFEGDTQYF.

The chain carries TRBV5-1 and TRBJ2-3; 10 bases match TRBD2. This CDR3 region has 14 residues. The V gene end was trimmed by 7 bases and the J gene end by 6 bases; junction bases not matched to a gene: 8. Germline V gene data show CDR1 as SGHRS and CDR2 as YFSETQ. The CDR3: CASGGLAGADTQYF. CDR3 in DNA: TGCGCCAGCGGGGGCCTAGCGGGGGCTGATACGCAGTATTTT.

The gene calls are TRBV4-1 and TRBJ1-4; perhaps TRBD1 as D (6 bases). Germline CDR1 and CDR2: MGHRA and YSYEKL. V lost 4 bases and J lost 2, with 8 bases in between. The CDR3 has 14 amino acids. The CDR3 loop is CASSLTGTNEKLFF. CDR3 DNA: TGCGCCAGCAGCCTAACAGGGACTAATGAAAAACTGTTTTTT.

The chain recombines TRBV6-6 with TRBJ2-2, with 7 positions matching TRBD2. V shed 6 bases, J shed 8 bases, and the junction held 15 bases outside the gene matches. Germline V gene data show CDR1 as MNHNY and CDR2 as SVGAGI (reference sequence). The CDR3 loop spans 16 amino acids. The CDR3 is CASRQSGGSVEGELFF. DNA for the CDR3: TGTGCCAGCAGACAGTCGGGGGGTTCCGTTGAGGGGGAGCTGTTTTTT.

This clone was observed a single time. This chain joins TRBV30 and TRBJ2-1; TRBD1 or TRBD2 may be the D gene (5 bases each). This CDR3 has 17 residues. Trimming stripped 2 bases from V and 3 bases from J, with 20 bases between. Germline-derived CDR1 and CDR2 are GTSNPN and SVGIG (reference sequence). This CDR3 is CAWSFPGRDRGYNEQFF. The CDR3 nucleotides are TGTGCCTGGAGTTTTCCAGGCCGGGACCGCGGCTACAATGAGCAGTTCTTC.

The V and J genes are TRBV18 and TRBJ1-2; TRBD1 matches at 7 bases. The V segment lost 3 bases and the J segment 6 bases; nucleotides outside the gene matches: 4. This CDR3 has 13 residues. The germline CDR1 and CDR2 sequences are KGHSH and LQKENI. For the CDR3, the DNA is TGTGCCAGCTCACCTGGGACAGAGGATGGCTACACCTTC. Its protein product is CASSPGTEDGYTF. The entire variable domain, with the rest obtained from reference TRBV18 and TRBJ1-2, is as follows: NAGVMQNPRHLVRRRGQEARLRCSPMKGHSHVYWYRQLPEEGLKFMVYLQKENIIDESGMPKERFSAEFPKEGPSILRIQQVVRGDSAAYFCASSPGTEDGYTFGSGTRLTVV.

V usage is TRBV18 and J usage is TRBJ2-7; D ambiguous. V gave up 2 bases and J gave up 4 bases, with 9 bases separating them. The CDR3 loop spans 13 amino acids. Germline CDR1 KGHSH, CDR2 LQKENI. This CDR3 reads CASSPFSDYEQYF. DNA of the CDR3: TGTGCCAGCTCACCATTCAGCGATTACGAGCAGTACTTC.

The chain joins TRBV18 to TRBJ1-1; 7 nucleotides agree with TRBD1. Germline assignment: CDR1 KGHSH and CDR2 LQKENI. This CDR3 region has 18 residues. After removal of 3 bases from V and 1 base from J, the junction contained 14 bases not matched to a gene. The CDR3 DNA reads as TGTGCCAGCTCACCGAGAGGGGGCCTAGGGACTGAGAACACTGAAGCTTTCTTT. Protein sequence: CASSPRGGLGTENTEAFF. Full variable domain (rest looked up from reference TRBV18 and TRBJ1-1): NAGVMQNPRHLVRRRGQEARLRCSPMKGHSHVYWYRQLPEEGLKFMVYLQKENIIDESGMPKERFSAEFPKEGPSILRIQQVVRGDSAAYFCASSPRGGLGTENTEAFFGQGTRLTVV.

The count of this clone is one. The V gene is TRBV11-3, the J gene TRBJ2-7; possible D gene TRBD2, 5 bases. V was shortened by 2 bases and J by 3 bases, with 20 bases between the two germline ends. Germline V CDR1 and CDR2: SGHNT, YENEEA. The CDR3 loop spans 17 amino acids. The CDR3 region has the DNA TGTGCCAGCAGCTTATCACTGCAATATGGAGGTAACTACGAGCAGTACTTC. Encoded protein: CASSLSLQYGGNYEQYF.

The J gene is TRBJ2-1, the V gene TRBV7-9, with 9 bases that match TRBD1. Germline V CDR1 and CDR2: SEHNR, FQNEAQ (reference sequence). Trimming took 4 bases from V and 1 from J; bases not matched to a gene: 8. The CDR3 has 17 amino acids. The CDR3 nucleotides read TGTGCCAGCAGCTCGATACAGGGGGCTATTTCCTACAATGAGCAGTTCTTC. It yields the protein CASSSIQGAISYNEQFF.

The chain has TRBV7-9 and TRBJ2-7, with TRBD2 matching over 7 bases. Germline loops: CDR1 SEHNR, CDR2 FQNEAQ (reference sequence). This CDR3 spans 14 amino acids. J was trimmed by 2 bases and V by 3 bases; bases with no gene match: 4. CDR3 amino acids: CASSFTSDTYEQYF. The CDR3, as DNA: TGTGCCAGCAGCTTTACTAGCGACACCTACGAGCAGTACTTC.

The V call is TRBV4-1, the J call TRBJ1-4, with D unresolved. This CDR3 contains 13 residues. Trimming took 0 bases from V and 11 from J, leaving 10 bases between them. Germline CDR1 is MGHRA and CDR2 is YSYEKL. The CDR3 region is CASSQEEGDKLFF. CDR3 nucleotide sequence: TGCGCCAGCAGCCAAGAAGAGGGAGATAAACTGTTTTTT.

V and J are TRBV28 and TRBJ2-1, with D maybe TRBD1 (6 bases). Trimming stripped 6 bases from V and 8 bases from J, with 17 bases between. The CDR3 covers 14 residues. Germline CDR1 reads MDHEN; CDR2 reads SYDVKM. CDR3 coding DNA: TGTGCCAGCAGGCTACAGGGAACGCACGATGAGCAGTTCTTC. Translating gives CASRLQGTHDEQFF.

CDR3: CASSVGAVGRGVGYTF. CDR3 DNA: TGTGCCAGCAGCGTAGGAGCTGTTGGCAGGGGTGTCGGCTACACCTTC. The gene calls are TRBV9 and TRBJ1-2; maybe TRBD1 (6 bases). Germline assignment: CDR1 SGDLS and CDR2 YYNGEE. Trimming removed 0 bases from V and 8 bases from J, with 20 bases in between. CDR3 size: 16 residues.

The chain carries TRBV27 and TRBJ1-1, with D tentatively TRBD1 (5 bases). Trimming left V 3 bases short and J 1 base short, with 9 bases between. Germline CDR1 MNHEY, CDR2 SMNVEV (reference sequence). The CDR3 has 14 residues. CDR3 sequence reads: CASSFSGGNTEAFF. DNA of the CDR3: TGTGCCAGCAGTTTTTCGGGGGGGAACACTGAAGCTTTCTTT.

The J gene is TRBJ2-5, the V gene TRBV10-1; D is possibly TRBD2 (7 bases). Germline CDR1 is WNHNN and CDR2 is SYGVQD (reference sequence). The CDR3 extends over 14 amino acids. The V gene lost 6 bases and the J gene lost 1 base, with 12 bases spanning the gap. The chain's CDR3 is CASSEGGVQETQYF. The CDR3 region has the DNA TGCGCCAGCAGCGAGGGGGGGGTCCAAGAGACCCAGTACTTC.

The chain couples TRBV19 to TRBJ1-4; D is uncertain. This CDR3 is built from 13 residues. V gave up 7 bases and J gave up 8 bases, with 14 bases separating them. The germline V gene has CDR1 LNHDA and CDR2 SQIVND (reference sequence). CDR3 in amino acids: CASNGNLYEKLFF. The CDR3 coding sequence is TGTGCCAGTAATGGAAATCTGTACGAAAAACTGTTTTTT.

The chain couples TRBV7-2 to TRBJ2-7; the D is unclear. Looked up from germline, CDR1 is SGHTA and CDR2 is FQGNSA. CDR3 length: 17 residues. V lost 1 base and J 6 bases, leaving 22 bases between the germline ends. The CDR3 loop reads CASSLDDRQTRPLEQYF. The CDR3 DNA follows: TGTGCCAGCAGCTTAGACGATCGGCAGACACGTCCCCTCGAGCAGTACTTC.

The chain uses TRBV5-4 and TRBJ1-1; maybe TRBD1 (5 bases). The CDR3 covers 15 residues. Germline V gives CDR1 SGHNT, CDR2 YYREEE (reference sequence). Trimming shortened V by 4 bases and J by 5 bases, and 18 bases separated the two germline ends. The CDR3 nucleotides read TGTGCCAGCAGCCTGGGGGGAGGCCGGTTGACTGAAGCTTTCTTT. This gives the protein CASSLGGGRLTEAFF. Full variable domain (rest looked up from reference TRBV5-4 and TRBJ1-1): ETGVTQSPTHLIKTRGQQVTLRCSSQSGHNTVSWYQQALGQGPQFIFQYYREEENGRGNFPPRFSGLQFPNYSSELNVNALELDDSALYLCASSLGGGRLTEAFFGQGTRLTVV.